This T cell receptor (beta chain) emerged from a study of PD-1 blockade in classical Hodgkin lymphoma. Broader study findings: Those starting nivolumab under 1 year post-ASCT were excluded.

Comments on this clone: Its antigen remains unidentified.

The V gene end was trimmed by 8 bases and the J gene end by 0 bases; junction bases not matched to a gene: 5. CDR3 length: 14 residues. Germline assignment: CDR1 SGHTA and CDR2 FQGNSA. The repertoire was sequenced with immunoSEQ multiplex PCR; TCRdb's copy has only in-frame clones and lacks some. The data hold tens of thousands of clones, with around 85% observed a single time. The sample's time point: cycle 4 day 1 (C4D1), after less than 7 weeks of nivolumab. With no exception, relapse followed autologous stem cell transplantation in all patients, and brentuximab vedotin exposure varied. From thawed PBMCs, CD4+ T cells were purified using magnetic negative selection.

This material consisted of CD4+ T cells from blood, taken before the fourth cycle of nivolumab. The chain uses TRBV7-2 and TRBJ2-3, with 7 nucleotides matching TRBD1. The sequence was obtained from a human donor with classical Hodgkin lymphoma. CDR3 loop: CASEDRTSTDTQYF. As DNA, the CDR3 is TGTGCCAGCGAGGACAGGACTAGCACAGATACGCAGTATTTT.